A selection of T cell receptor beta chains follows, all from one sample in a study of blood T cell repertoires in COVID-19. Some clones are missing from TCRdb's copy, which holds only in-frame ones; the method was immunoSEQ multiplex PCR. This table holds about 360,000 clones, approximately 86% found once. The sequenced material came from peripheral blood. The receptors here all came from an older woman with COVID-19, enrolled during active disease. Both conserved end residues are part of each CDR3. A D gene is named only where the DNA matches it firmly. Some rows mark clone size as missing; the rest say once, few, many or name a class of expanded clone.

CASSYSPTLGYTF TGTGCCAGCAGTTACTCCCCCACTTTGGGCTACACCTTC TRBV6-5 . TRBJ1-2 .
CASSQEAGLQETQYF TGCGCCAGCAGCCAAGAAGCGGGGCTCCAAGAGACCCAGTACTTC TRBV4-3 . TRBJ2-5 TRBD2
CASSPGGVSSYNEQFF TGTGCCAGCAGCCCCGGAGGCGTTAGCTCCTACAATGAGCAGTTCTTC TRBV7-9 once TRBJ2-1 .
CSVKEDRGEGYTF TGCAGCGTTAAGGAGGACAGGGGGGAGGGCTACACCTTC TRBV29-1 . TRBJ1-2 TRBD1
CASSFLAGGPETQYF TGCGCCAGCAGCTTCCTAGCGGGGGGGCCAGAGACCCAGTACTTC TRBV5-1 . TRBJ2-5 TRBD2
CATSTGLNGYTF TGTGCCACCTCGACAGGGTTGAATGGCTACACCTTC TRBV12-3/TRBV12-4 . TRBJ1-2 TRBD1
CASSPQSNQPQHF TGTGCCAGCAGTCCACAAAGCAATCAGCCCCAGCATTTT TRBV2 . TRBJ1-5 .
CASSHLGQGYEQYF TGCGCCAGCAGCCATTTGGGACAGGGCTACGAGCAGTACTTC TRBV4-1 . TRBJ2-7 TRBD1
CAAQKGDRREKLFF TGTGCCGCCCAAAAAGGGGACAGGAGGGAAAAACTGTTTTTT TRBV7-9 . TRBJ1-4 TRBD1
CASSPQIQGDTQYF TGTGCCAGCAGCCCCCAAATCCAGGGGGATACGCAGTATTTT TRBV7-3 once TRBJ2-3 .
CASSQAALNTQYF TGTGCCAGCAGCCAAGCCGCACTTAATACGCAGTATTTT TRBV3-1/TRBV3-2 . TRBJ2-3 .
CASSTGHYATNEKLFF TGTGCCAGCAGCACCGGACACTATGCAACTAATGAAAAACTGTTTTTT TRBV5-4 . TRBJ1-4 .
CASSLAGARGGKGGYTF TGTGCCAGCAGCTTAGCGGGTGCGAGGGGCGGGAAGGGTGGCTACACCTTC TRBV7-8 . TRBJ1-2 .
CASSSADRASQPQHF TGTGCCAGCAGCTCCGCAGACAGGGCCAGTCAGCCCCAGCATTTT TRBV7-9 . TRBJ1-5 TRBD1
CASSLARTSGGSSYEQYF TGTGCCAGCAGCTTAGCGAGGACTAGCGGGGGCAGCTCCTACGAGCAGTACTTC TRBV7-6 . TRBJ2-7 TRBD2
CASSWRQGDRETQYF TGCGCCAGCAGCTGGCGACAGGGGGACAGAGAGACCCAGTACTTC TRBV5-1 . TRBJ2-5 TRBD1
CSVEVQGAQEKLFF TGCAGCGTTGAGGTACAGGGGGCGCAGGAAAAACTGTTTTTT TRBV29-1 . TRBJ1-4 TRBD1
CASSLERGGLETQYF TGTGCCAGCAGCTTAGAACGGGGGGGTCTGGAGACCCAGTACTTC TRBV7-2 . TRBJ2-5 TRBD2
CASSYPTGGERGYGYTF TGTGCCAGCAGTTACCCGACAGGGGGTGAACGAGGCTATGGCTACACCTTC TRBV6-2/TRBV6-3 many TRBJ1-2 TRBD1
CASSPDRESTDTQYF TGTGCCAGCTCACCGGACCGGGAGAGCACAGATACGCAGTATTTT TRBV18 . TRBJ2-3 .
CSVESQGSSTDTQYF TGCAGCGTAGAATCACAGGGGTCGAGCACAGATACGCAGTATTTT TRBV29-1 . TRBJ2-3 TRBD1
CASSQHWWGGTDTQYF TGTGCCAGCAGCCAGCACTGGTGGGGGGGCACAGATACGCAGTATTTT TRBV14 . TRBJ2-3 .
CASRHRDRMNTEAFF TGTGCCAGTAGGCACCGGGACAGAATGAACACTGAAGCTTTCTTT TRBV19 . TRBJ1-1 TRBD1
CASSYTALTGITNEKLFF TGTGCCAGCAGCTATACCGCCTTGACAGGGATAACTAATGAAAAACTGTTTTTT TRBV27 . TRBJ1-4 TRBD1
CASSESPRTDNEQFF TGCGCCAGCAGTGAGTCCCCTAGGACAGACAATGAGCAGTTCTTC TRBV10-1 . TRBJ2-1 .
CASSRGLSYEQYF TGTGCCAGCTCACGCGGACTTTCCTACGAGCAGTACTTC TRBV18 . TRBJ2-7 .
CATSDRLVRDRGAYEQYF TGTGCCACCAGTGACCGATTAGTACGGGACAGGGGTGCCTACGAGCAGTACTTC TRBV24-1 . TRBJ2-7 TRBD1
CASSQGAGNTEAFF TGTGCCAGCAGCCAGGGGGCAGGTAACACTGAAGCTTTCTTT TRBV3-1/TRBV3-2 few TRBJ1-1 .
CASSTGTGGDTGELFF TGTGCCAGCAGCACGGGGACAGGGGGCGACACCGGGGAGCTGTTTTTT TRBV7-2 few TRBJ2-2 TRBD1
CASSPRGEGEAFF TGTGCCAGCAGCCCTCGAGGGGAGGGTGAAGCTTTCTTT TRBV4-2 . TRBJ1-1 .
CSVSRAYEQYF TGCAGCGTTTCCAGGGCCTACGAGCAGTACTTC TRBV29-1 . TRBJ2-7 .
CASSQGEQGDPYEQYF TGTGCCAGCAGCCAAGGAGAACAGGGGGACCCCTACGAGCAGTACTTC TRBV4-2 . TRBJ2-7 TRBD1
CSASSGDSPLHF TGCAGTGCTAGTTCGGGGGATTCACCCCTCCACTTT TRBV20-1 . TRBJ1-6 .
CAREQGSEQYF TGTGCCAGAGAACAGGGATCCGAGCAGTACTTC TRBV5-6 . TRBJ2-7 .
CASSLVRKAHNSPLHF TGTGCCAGCAGCTTAGTTAGAAAAGCGCATAATTCACCCCTCCACTTT TRBV7-9 . TRBJ1-6 .
CAWRASPGTSGGDFTDTQYF TGTGCTTGGAGGGCCTCCCCCGGGACTAGCGGGGGGGATTTCACAGATACGCAGTATTTT TRBV30 . TRBJ2-3 TRBD2
CASSQGIQTEQYF TGCGCCAGCAGCCAAGGCATACAGACCGAGCAGTACTTC TRBV4-1 . TRBJ2-7 .
CASSQNRGPNTEAFF TGTGCCAGCAGCCAGAACAGGGGTCCGAACACTGAAGCTTTCTTT TRBV14 . TRBJ1-1 TRBD1
CASSATGARDEQFF TGTGCCAGCAGCGCAACAGGGGCGCGGGACGAGCAGTTCTTC TRBV9 . TRBJ2-1 .
CASSQTSGGEQYF TGTGCCAGCAGCCAGACTAGCGGGGGGGAGCAGTACTTC TRBV3-1/TRBV3-2 . TRBJ2-7 TRBD2
CASSLGGGSGSPLHF TGTGCCAGCAGTCTGGGCGGGGGGTCGGGTTCACCCCTCCACTTT TRBV6-5 . TRBJ1-6 .
CASSLGQGINEKLFF TGTGCCAGCAGCTTGGGACAGGGGATTAATGAAAAACTGTTTTTT TRBV5-6 . TRBJ1-4 TRBD1
CASSSRDSPLHF TGTGCCAGCAGCTCGAGGGATTCACCCCTCCACTTT TRBV7-6 . TRBJ1-6 .
CASSSPTGHTQYF TGTGCCAGCAGCTCCCCGACAGGGCATACGCAGTATTTT TRBV9 . TRBJ2-3 TRBD1
CASSLTGQDFYEQYF TGTGCCAGCAGCCTAACGGGACAGGACTTCTACGAGCAGTACTTC TRBV11-3 . TRBJ2-7 TRBD1
CASSLAHATGQETQYF TGTGCCAGCAGCTTGGCGCACGCGACAGGCCAAGAGACCCAGTACTTC TRBV5-5 . TRBJ2-5 .
CASSPGTEEPMNTEAFF TGCGCCAGCAGCCCCGGGACAGAAGAACCCATGAACACTGAAGCTTTCTTT TRBV4-3 . TRBJ1-1 TRBD1